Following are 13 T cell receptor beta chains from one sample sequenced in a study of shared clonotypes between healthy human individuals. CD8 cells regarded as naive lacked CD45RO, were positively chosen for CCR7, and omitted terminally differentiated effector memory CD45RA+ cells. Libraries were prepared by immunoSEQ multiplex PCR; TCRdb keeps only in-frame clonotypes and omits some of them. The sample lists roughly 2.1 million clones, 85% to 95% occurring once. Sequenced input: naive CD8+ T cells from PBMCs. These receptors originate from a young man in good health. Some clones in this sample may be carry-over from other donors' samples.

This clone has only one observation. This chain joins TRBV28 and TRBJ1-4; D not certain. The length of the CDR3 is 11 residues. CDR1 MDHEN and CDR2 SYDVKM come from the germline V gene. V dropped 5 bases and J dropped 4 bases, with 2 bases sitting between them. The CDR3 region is CASSHNEKLFF. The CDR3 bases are TGTGCCAGCAGTCATAATGAAAAACTGTTTTTT.

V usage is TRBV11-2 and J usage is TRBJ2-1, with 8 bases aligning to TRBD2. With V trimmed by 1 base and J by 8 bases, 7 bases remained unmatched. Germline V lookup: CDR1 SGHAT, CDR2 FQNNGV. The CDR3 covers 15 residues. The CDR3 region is CASSLVAGGRDEQFF. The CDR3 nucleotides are TGTGCCAGCAGCTTAGTGGCGGGAGGTAGGGATGAGCAGTTCTTC.

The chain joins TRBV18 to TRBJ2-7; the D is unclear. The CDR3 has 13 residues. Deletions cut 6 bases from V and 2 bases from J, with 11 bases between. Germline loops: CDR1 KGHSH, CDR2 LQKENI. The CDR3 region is CASSLTTTYEQYF. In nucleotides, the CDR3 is TGTGCCAGCTCCCTAACCACAACCTACGAGCAGTACTTC.

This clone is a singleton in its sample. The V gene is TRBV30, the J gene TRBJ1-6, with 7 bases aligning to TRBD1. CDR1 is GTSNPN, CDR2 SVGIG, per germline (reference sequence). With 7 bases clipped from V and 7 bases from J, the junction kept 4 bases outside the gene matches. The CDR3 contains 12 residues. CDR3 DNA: TGTGCCTTGACAGGGAGGAATTCACCCCTCCACTTT. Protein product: CALTGRNSPLHF.

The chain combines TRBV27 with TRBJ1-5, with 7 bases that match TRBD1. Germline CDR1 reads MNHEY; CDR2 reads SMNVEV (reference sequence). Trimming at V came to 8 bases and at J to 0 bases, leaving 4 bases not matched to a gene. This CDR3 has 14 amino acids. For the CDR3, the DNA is TGTGCCAGCGGAGGGACAGATAGCAATCAGCCCCAGCATTTT. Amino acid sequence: CASGGTDSNQPQHF.

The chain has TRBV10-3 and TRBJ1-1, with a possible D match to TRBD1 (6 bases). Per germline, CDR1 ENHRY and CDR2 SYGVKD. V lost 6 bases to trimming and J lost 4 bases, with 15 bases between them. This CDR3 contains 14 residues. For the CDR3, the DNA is TGTGCCATCAGGCCGTTGGAAGGGGGCACTGAAGCTTTCTTT. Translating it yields CAIRPLEGGTEAFF.

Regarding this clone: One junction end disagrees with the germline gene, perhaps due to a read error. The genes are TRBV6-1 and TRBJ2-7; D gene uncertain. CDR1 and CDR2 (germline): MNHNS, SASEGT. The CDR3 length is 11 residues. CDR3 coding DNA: TGTGCCAGCAGTGAAGGACTGAGTAAGATCTTC. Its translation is CASSEGLSKIF.

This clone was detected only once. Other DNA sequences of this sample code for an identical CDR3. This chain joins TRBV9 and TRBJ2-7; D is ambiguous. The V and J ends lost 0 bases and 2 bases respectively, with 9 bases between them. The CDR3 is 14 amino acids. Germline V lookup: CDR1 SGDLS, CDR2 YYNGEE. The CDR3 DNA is TGTGCCAGCAGCGTAGGTCGCGCCGCCTACGAGCAGTACTTC. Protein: CASSVGRAAYEQYF.

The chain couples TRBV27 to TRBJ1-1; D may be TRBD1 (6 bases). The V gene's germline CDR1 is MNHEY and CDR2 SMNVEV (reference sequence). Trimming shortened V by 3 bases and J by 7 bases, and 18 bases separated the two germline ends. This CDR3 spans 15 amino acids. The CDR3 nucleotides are TGTGCCAGCAGTTTCACGGCAGGGGCCCTATTTGAAGCTTTCTTT. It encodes CASSFTAGALFEAFF.

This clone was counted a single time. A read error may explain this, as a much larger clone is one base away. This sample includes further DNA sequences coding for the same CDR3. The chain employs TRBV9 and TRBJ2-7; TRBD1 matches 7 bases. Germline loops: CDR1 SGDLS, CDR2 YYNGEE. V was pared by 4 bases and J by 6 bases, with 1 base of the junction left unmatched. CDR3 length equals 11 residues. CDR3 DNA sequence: TGTGCCAGCAGCTCAGGGGGCGAGCAGTACTTC. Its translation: CASSSGGEQYF.

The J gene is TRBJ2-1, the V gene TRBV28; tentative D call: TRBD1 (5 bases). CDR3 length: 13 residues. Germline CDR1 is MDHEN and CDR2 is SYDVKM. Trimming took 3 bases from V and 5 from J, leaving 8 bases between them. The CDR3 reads CASSFSGNNEQFF. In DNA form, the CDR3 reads TGTGCCAGCAGTTTTTCAGGGAACAATGAGCAGTTCTTC. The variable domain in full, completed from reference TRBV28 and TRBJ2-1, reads DVKVTQSSRYLVKRTGEKVFLECVQDMDHENMFWYRQDPGLGLRLIYFSYDVKMKEKGDIPEGYSVSREKKERFSLILESASTNQTSMYLCASSFSGNNEQFFGPGTRLTVL.

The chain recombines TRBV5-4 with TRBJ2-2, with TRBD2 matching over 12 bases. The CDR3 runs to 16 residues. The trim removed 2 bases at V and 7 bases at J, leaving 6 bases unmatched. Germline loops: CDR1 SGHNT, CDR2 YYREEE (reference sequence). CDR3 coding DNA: TGTGCCAGCAGCTTTAATGGACTAGCGGGGAACGGGGAGCTGTTTTTT. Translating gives CASSFNGLAGNGELFF. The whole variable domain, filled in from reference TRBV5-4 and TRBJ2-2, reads ETGVTQSPTHLIKTRGQQVTLRCSSQSGHNTVSWYQQALGQGPQFIFQYYREEENGRGNFPPRFSGLQFPNYSSELNVNALELDDSALYLCASSFNGLAGNGELFFGEGSRLTVL.

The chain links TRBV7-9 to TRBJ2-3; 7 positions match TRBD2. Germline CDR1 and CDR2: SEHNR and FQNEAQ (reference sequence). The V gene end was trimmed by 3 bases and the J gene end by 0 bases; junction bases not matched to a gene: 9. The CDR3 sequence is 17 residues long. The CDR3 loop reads CASSFPTSASSTDTQYF. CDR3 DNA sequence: TGTGCCAGCAGCTTCCCAACTAGCGCCTCTAGCACAGATACGCAGTATTTT.